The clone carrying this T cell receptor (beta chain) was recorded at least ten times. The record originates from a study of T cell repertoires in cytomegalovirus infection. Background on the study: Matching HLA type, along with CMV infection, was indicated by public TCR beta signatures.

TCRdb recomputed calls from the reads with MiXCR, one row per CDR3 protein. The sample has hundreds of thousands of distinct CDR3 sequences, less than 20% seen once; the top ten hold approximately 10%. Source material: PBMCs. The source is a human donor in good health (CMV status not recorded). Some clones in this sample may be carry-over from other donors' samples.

The CDR3 coding sequence is TGTGCCAGCAGCTTAGGGGGGGCCGGGCCCATCTTAGAGACCCAGTACTTC. Translation gives CASSLGGAGPILETQYF. The J gene is TRBJ2-5, the V gene TRBV7-2; D possibly matches TRBD1 or TRBD2 (6 bases each). The length of the CDR3 is 17 residues. Trimming took 1 base from V and 4 from J, leaving 19 bases between them. CDR1 is SGHTA and CDR2 is FQGNSA in the germline V gene. Complete variable domain (other parts from reference TRBV7-2 and TRBJ2-5): GAGVSQSPSNKVTEKGKDVELRCDPISGHTALYWYRQSLGQGLEFLIYFQGNSAPDKSGLPSDRFSAERTGGSVSTLTIQRTQQEDSAVYLCASSLGGAGPILETQYFGPGTRLLVL.